At least ten counts were recorded for the clone carrying this T cell receptor (beta chain). The antigen is not known. Profiling relied on immunoSEQ multiplex PCR, and the TCRdb table lists in-frame clones only, not all of them. Found here are tens of thousands of clones, no singletons; the ten largest cover over 1.3%. These data come from a study of T cells after posttransplantation cyclophosphamide. The CDR3 runs to 14 residues. CDR1 and CDR2 from the germline V gene are ENHRY and SYGVKD. V lost 11 bases, J lost 5 bases, and 12 bases stayed unmatched. Overall study findings and caveats: Donor CD8+ memory clones often dominated recipient blood repertoires at later times. Blood and skin or GI T cell repertoires showed limited TRB overlap.

The sequenced sample consisted of PBMCs. The J gene is TRBJ1-2, the V gene TRBV10-3, with 9 positions matching TRBD1. The origin of this receptor is a man aged 50 or older in good health, CMV-negative, and a related stem cell transplant donor. The CDR3 loop reads CASANTGGEYGYTF. DNA of the CDR3: TGTGCCTCCGCCAACACAGGGGGCGAGTATGGCTACACCTTC.